This TCR beta chain was obtained from a study of T-cell memory formation after mild COVID-19. Study information: Largely, the TCR clusters proved donor specific. Broader study findings: Pre-infection memory held some responding clones, suggesting pre-existing cross-reactive T cells responded.

Constant-segment-primed 5'RACE gave TCR alpha and TCR beta cDNA libraries with sample barcodes and UMIs. TCRdb redid the calling of the 5' RACE reads with MiXCR, one entry per CDR3 protein. The sample has a few hundred thousand distinct CDR3 sequences, about 21% seen once. For this clonotype: Its antigen is undetermined.

The V end lost 6 bases, the J end lost 5 bases, and 10 bases lay between the germline ends. The CDR3 extends over 11 amino acids. Germline CDR1 reads DFQATT; CDR2 reads SNEGSKA (reference sequence). Sequencing was performed on PBMCs or a T cell subset sorted from them (not recorded which). V is TRBV20-1 and J is TRBJ2-5; D ambiguous. This TCR was sampled from an adult woman who had mild COVID-19 (a few samples of this study predate the infection). Cell type and time point are not known. The CDR3 spells CSAKWRETQYF. The CDR3 DNA follows: TGCAGTGCGAAGTGGCGGGAGACCCAGTACTTC.